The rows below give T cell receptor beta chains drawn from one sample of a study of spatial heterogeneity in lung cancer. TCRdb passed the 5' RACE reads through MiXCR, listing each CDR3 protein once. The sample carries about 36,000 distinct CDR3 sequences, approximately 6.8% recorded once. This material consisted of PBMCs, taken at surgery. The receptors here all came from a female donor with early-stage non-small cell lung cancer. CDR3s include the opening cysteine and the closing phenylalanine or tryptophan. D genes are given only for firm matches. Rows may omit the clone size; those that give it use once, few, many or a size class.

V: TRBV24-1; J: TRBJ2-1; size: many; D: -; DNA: TGTGCCACCAGTGGTTTCCCGGACTCCAATGAGCAGTTCTTC; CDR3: CATSGFPDSNEQFF
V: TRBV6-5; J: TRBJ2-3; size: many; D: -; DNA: TGTGCCAGCAGTTATGTCCTGTCTAGCACAGATACGCAGTATTTT; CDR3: CASSYVLSSTDTQYF
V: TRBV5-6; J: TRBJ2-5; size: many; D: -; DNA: TGTGCCAGCAGCCCGGAGAGCTGGGGGGAGACCCAGTACTTC; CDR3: CASSPESWGETQYF
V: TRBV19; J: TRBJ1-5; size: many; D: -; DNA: TGTGCCAGTAGTCCCCCGGCCAGTAATCAGCCCCAGCATTTT; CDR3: CASSPPASNQPQHF
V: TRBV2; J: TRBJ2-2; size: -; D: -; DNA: TGTGCCAGCCTCGTTTCTGGGGAGCTGTTTTTT; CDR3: CASLVSGELFF
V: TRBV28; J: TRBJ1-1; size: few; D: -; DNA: TGTGCCAGCAGTTTATGGCAGACAGCTAACACTGAAGCTTTCTTT; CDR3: CASSLWQTANTEAFF
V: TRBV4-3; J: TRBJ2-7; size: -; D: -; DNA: TGCGCCAGCAGCCGAAATCTAGCCTACGAGCAGTACTTC; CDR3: CASSRNLAYEQYF
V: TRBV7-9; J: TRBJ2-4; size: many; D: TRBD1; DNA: TGTGCCAGCAGTATGACAGGGGAGAACATTCAGTACTTC; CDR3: CASSMTGENIQYF
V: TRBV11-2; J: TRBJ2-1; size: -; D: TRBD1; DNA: TGTGCCAGCAGCTTAGCTTTCAGGGGGCAGTACAATGAGCAGTTCTTC; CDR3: CASSLAFRGQYNEQFF
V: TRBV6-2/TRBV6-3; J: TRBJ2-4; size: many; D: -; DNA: TGTGCCAGCAGAGCCCGGGGTGCCAAAAACATTCAGTACTTC; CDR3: CASRARGAKNIQYF
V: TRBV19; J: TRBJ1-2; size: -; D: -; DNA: TGTGCCAGTAGTATTCGGCCGGGACACCCTGGCTACACCTTC; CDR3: CASSIRPGHPGYTF
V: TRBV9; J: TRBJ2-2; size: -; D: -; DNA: TGTGCCAGCAGCGTAGAAGCATCGAACACCGGGGAGCTGTTTTTT; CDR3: CASSVEASNTGELFF
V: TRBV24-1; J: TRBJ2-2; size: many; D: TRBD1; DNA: TGTGCCACCAGTGACAAACTTGGGACAGGGAGGACCGGGGAGCTGTTTTTT; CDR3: CATSDKLGTGRTGELFF
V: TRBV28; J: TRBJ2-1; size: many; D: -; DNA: TGTGCCAGCAGTACGAGACAGAATGAGCAGTTCTTC; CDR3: CASSTRQNEQFF
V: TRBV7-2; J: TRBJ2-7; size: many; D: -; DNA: TGTGCCAGCAGCGCTTTCGCGCCTTGGGGCCCCTTAGCGAGGGAGCAGTACTTC; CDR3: CASSAFAPWGPLAREQYF
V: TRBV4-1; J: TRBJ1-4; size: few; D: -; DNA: TGCGCCAGCAGCCAAGCGCGGGCGAGGACTAATGAAAAACTGTTTTTT; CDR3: CASSQARARTNEKLFF
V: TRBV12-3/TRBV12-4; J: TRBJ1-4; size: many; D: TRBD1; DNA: TGTGCCAGCACCACCGGGACAGGGGGCTTGGATGAAAAACTGTTTTTT; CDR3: CASTTGTGGLDEKLFF
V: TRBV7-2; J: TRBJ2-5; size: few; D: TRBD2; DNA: TGTGCCAGCAGCTGGGACGGGGGGGCCGGGAAGACCCAGTACTTC; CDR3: CASSWDGGAGKTQYF
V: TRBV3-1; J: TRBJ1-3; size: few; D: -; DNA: TGTGCCAGCAGCCTTCAGGGGTCTGGAAACACCATATATTTT; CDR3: CASSLQGSGNTIYF
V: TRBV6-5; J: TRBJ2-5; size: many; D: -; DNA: TGTGCCAGCAGTTCGGTCCGGAGAGGGGCCCAGTACTTC; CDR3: CASSSVRRGAQYF
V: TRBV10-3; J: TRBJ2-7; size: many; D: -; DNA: TGTGCCATCAGTGAGTCTTTTTCCCCCTACGAGCAGTACTTC; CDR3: CAISESFSPYEQYF
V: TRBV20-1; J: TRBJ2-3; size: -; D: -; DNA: TGCAGTGCAAGGGATGCCCCCACAGATACGCAGTATTTT; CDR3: CSARDAPTDTQYF
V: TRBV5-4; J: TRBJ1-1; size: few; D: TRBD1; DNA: TGTGCCAGCAGCTTTGACAGGGGGGTAGCTTTCTTT; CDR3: CASSFDRGVAFF
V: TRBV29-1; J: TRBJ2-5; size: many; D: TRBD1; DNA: TGCAGCGTTGTGAGGGACAGGGAGTATGAGACCCAGTACTTC; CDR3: CSVVRDREYETQYF
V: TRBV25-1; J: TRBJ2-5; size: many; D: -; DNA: TGTGCCAGCAGTATTCGGAGCCAAGAGACCCAGTACTTC; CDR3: CASSIRSQETQYF
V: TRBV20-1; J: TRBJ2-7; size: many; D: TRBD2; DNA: TGCAGTGCCACTAGCGGGAGTGCCTACGAGCAGTACTTC; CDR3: CSATSGSAYEQYF
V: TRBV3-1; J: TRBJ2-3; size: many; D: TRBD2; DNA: TGTGCCAGCAGCCACTATAGCGGGATCTCAACAGATACGCAGTATTTT; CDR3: CASSHYSGISTDTQYF
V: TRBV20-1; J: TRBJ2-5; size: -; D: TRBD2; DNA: TGCAGTGCTAGAGATGGGAGGGGCGCAGGGGAGACCCAGTACTTC; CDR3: CSARDGRGAGETQYF
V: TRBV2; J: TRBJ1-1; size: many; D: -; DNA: TGTGCCAGCAGTGTGGAGGGCTTGAACACTGAAGCTTTCTTT; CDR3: CASSVEGLNTEAFF
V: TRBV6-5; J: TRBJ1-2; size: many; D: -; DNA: TGTGCCAGCAGTTGGTCGGGTGGACGCTACTATGGCTACACCTTC; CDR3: CASSWSGGRYYGYTF
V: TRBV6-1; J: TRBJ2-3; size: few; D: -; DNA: TGTGCCAGCAGTCCAGGACGGTCCTCCGGCGATACGCAGTATTTT; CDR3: CASSPGRSSGDTQYF
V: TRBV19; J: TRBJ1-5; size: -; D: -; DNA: TGTGCCAGTAGTCATACTAACAGGGATCAGCCCCAGCATTTT; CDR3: CASSHTNRDQPQHF
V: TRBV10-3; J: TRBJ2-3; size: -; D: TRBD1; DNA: TGTGCCACCACAGACTCCAGGGGGACAACAGATACGCAGTATTTT; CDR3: CATTDSRGTTDTQYF
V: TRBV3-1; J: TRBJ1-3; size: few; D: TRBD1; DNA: TGTGCCAGCAGCCACACAAGGCGCCAGGGGGTTGGAAACACCATATATTTT; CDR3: CASSHTRRQGVGNTIYF
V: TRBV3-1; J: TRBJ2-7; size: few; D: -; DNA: TGTGCCAGCAGCCAAGGGTACAGGGTCCTAGGCTGGCAGTACTTC; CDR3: CASSQGYRVLGWQYF
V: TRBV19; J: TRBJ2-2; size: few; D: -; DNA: TGTGCCAGTAACTGGCAGGGCGACACCGGGGAGCTGTTTTTT; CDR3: CASNWQGDTGELFF
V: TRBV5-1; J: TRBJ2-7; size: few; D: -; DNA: TGCGCCAGCAGCTTGGGGGGCAGGGCGACCTACGAGCAGTACTTC; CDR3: CASSLGGRATYEQYF
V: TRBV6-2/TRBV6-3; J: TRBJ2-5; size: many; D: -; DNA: TGTGCCAGCAGCCACCCTCCGAGGGTAGACTTC; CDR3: CASSHPPRVDF
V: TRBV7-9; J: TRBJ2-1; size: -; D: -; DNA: TGTGCCAGCAGCTTAGTTCGGTCAGGGCACCTATCCTACAATGAGCAGTTCTTC; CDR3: CASSLVRSGHLSYNEQFF
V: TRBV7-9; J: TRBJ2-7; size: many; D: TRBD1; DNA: TGTGCCAGCAGCTTAGTCGTCGGGGACAGGGTAAACGACGAGCAGTACTTC; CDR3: CASSLVVGDRVNDEQYF
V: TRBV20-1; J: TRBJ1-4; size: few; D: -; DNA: TGCAGTGCTACGGGGACGGGGAGTAATAATGAAAAACTGTTTTTT; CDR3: CSATGTGSNNEKLFF
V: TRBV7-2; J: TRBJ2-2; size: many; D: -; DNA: TGTGCCAGCAGCGGGGACGGTTGGGAGCTGTTTTTT; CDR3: CASSGDGWELFF
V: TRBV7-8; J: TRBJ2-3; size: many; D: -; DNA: TGTGCCAGCAGCTGGGGCCTGGATACGCAGTATTTT; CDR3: CASSWGLDTQYF
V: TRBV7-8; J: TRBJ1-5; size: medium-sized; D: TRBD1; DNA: TGTGCCAGCCAGGGACAGAAGAATCAGCCCCAGCATTTT; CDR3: CASQGQKNQPQHF
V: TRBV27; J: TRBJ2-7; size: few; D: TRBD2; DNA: TGTGCCAGCAGTTTGGGGGGGAACGAGCAGTACTTC; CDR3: CASSLGGNEQYF
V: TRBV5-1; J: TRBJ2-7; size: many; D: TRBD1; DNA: TGCGCCAGCAGCTCCCGACCGGGACAGTCCTACGAGCAGTACTTC; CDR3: CASSSRPGQSYEQYF
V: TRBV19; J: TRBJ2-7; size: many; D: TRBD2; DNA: TGTGCCAGTAGTAATCTCGGGACTAGCCCCTACGAGCAGTACTTC; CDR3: CASSNLGTSPYEQYF
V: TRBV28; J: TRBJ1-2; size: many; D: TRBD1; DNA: TGTGCCAGCAGTCGTAGGGGAGGACAGGAACGGTACACCTTC; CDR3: CASSRRGGQERYTF
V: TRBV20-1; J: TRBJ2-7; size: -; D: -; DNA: TGCAGTGCTAGCCCACTAGCAGGGTACGAGCAGTACTTC; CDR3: CSASPLAGYEQYF
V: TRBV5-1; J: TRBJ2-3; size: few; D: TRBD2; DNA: TGCGCCAGCAGCCGTCTGATCGGGGGGTCCACAGATACGCAGTATTTT; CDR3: CASSRLIGGSTDTQYF
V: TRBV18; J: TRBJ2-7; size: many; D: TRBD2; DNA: TGTGCCAGCTCCATCGGACTAGCCTCCTACGAGCAGTACTTC; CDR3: CASSIGLASYEQYF
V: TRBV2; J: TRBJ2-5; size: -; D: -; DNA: TGTGCCAGCAGTGAAGTTCCGGATCCGCAAGAAGAGACCCAGTACTTC; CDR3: CASSEVPDPQEETQYF
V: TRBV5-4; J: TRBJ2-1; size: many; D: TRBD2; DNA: TGTGCCAGCAGCTTGGATCGCGGGAGTTGGAATGAGCAGTTCTTC; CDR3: CASSLDRGSWNEQFF